Shown below are 20 T cell receptor beta chains from a single sample sequenced in a study of cytomegalovirus exposure and HLA in healthy donors. The study ran its PCR with 60 Vbeta and 13 Jbeta primers. Assay: immunoSEQ multiplex PCR; the TCRdb copy retains only in-frame clones and omits some. The table records 80,000 to 95,000 clones, approximately 63% of them present only once. The sample was PBMCs. The receptors here all came from a woman younger than 45 in good health and CMV-seronegative.

The V call is TRBV6-5, the J call TRBJ2-2; 8 nucleotides line up with TRBD1. CDR1 and CDR2 (germline): MNHEY, SVGAGI. This CDR3 spans 14 amino acids. J lost 6 bases, V lost 6 bases, and 6 bases had no gene match. CDR3 in DNA: TGTGCCAGCAGGACAGGGGTGGTTGCCGGGGAGCTGTTTTTT. This gives the protein CASRTGVVAGELFF.

This rearrangement joins TRBV7-3 to TRBJ2-1, with TRBD1 identical over 9 bases. The CDR3 loop spans 15 amino acids. Per the germline V gene, CDR1 is SGHTA and CDR2 is FQGTGA. Trimming at V came to 6 bases and at J to 5 bases, leaving 8 bases not matched to a gene. The CDR3 DNA reads as TGTGCCAGCAGACCTGACAGGGGGTCCCACAATGAGCAGTTCTTC. Its translation: CASRPDRGSHNEQFF.

This clone is a singleton in its sample. The chain links TRBV5-1 to TRBJ2-7, with 7 positions matching TRBD1. The CDR3 spans 14 residues. CDR1 is SGHRS and CDR2 is YFSETQ in the germline V gene. V dropped 6 bases and J dropped 2; count of bases not matched to a gene: 8. The CDR3 region has the DNA TGCGCCAGCACCTCAGGACAGGTCCCCTACGAGCAGTACTTC. It is translated as CASTSGQVPYEQYF.

In this sample, this clone turned up a few times. The gene calls are TRBV6-1 and TRBJ2-7, with D perhaps TRBD1 (5 bases). Germline lookup yields CDR1 MNHNS and CDR2 SASEGT. V shed 2 bases and J shed 6 bases, with 14 bases lying between them. The CDR3 is made up of 14 amino acids. The CDR3 sequence: CASSEREDIGEQYF. The CDR3, as DNA: TGTGCCAGCAGTGAACGTGAGGACATAGGCGAGCAGTACTTC.

The chain combines TRBV6-7 with TRBJ2-2, with TRBD1 identical over 9 bases. TRBV6-7 is treated as an ORF (open reading frame) with a function not yet certain. The V and J ends lost 5 bases and 3 bases, in that order; junction bases with no gene match: 10. The CDR3 runs to 17 residues. CDR3 residues: CASSRPIGQGYTGELFF. The DNA of the CDR3 is TGTGCCAGCAGTAGACCGATTGGACAGGGGTACACCGGGGAGCTGTTTTTT.

The chain recombines TRBV5-6 with TRBJ2-1; TRBD2 is a possible D gene (6 bases). The CDR3 covers 14 residues. CDR1 is SGHDT, CDR2 YYEEEE, per germline. Trimming removed 2 bases at V and 7 bases at J, with 13 bases between. The CDR3: CASSFLLAWNEQFF. Here the CDR3 DNA reads TGTGCCAGCAGCTTTCTGCTAGCGTGGAATGAGCAGTTCTTC. The whole variable domain, filled in from reference TRBV5-6 and TRBJ2-1, reads DAGVTQSPTHLIKTRGQQVTLRCSPKSGHDTVSWYQQALGQGPQFIFQYYEEEERQRGNFPDRFSGHQFPNYSSELNVNALLLGDSALYLCASSFLLAWNEQFFGPGTRLTVL.

The CDR3 spells CASSRHRVVDRGYTF. The CDR3 bases are TGTGCCAGCAGTCGTCACAGGGTAGTAGATCGGGGCTACACCTTC. V gene TRBV6-5 combines with J gene TRBJ1-2; possible D gene TRBD1, 6 bases. This CDR3 contains 15 residues. Germline CDR1 reads MNHEY; CDR2 reads SVGAGI. V lost 5 bases and J 8 bases, leaving 21 bases between the germline ends.

V gene TRBV6-6 combines with J gene TRBJ2-7; the D gene is possibly TRBD2 (6 bases). With 6 bases removed from V and 0 bases from J, the gap between germline ends came to 15 bases. Germline V lookup: CDR1 MNHNY, CDR2 SVGAGI (reference sequence). The CDR3 extends over 15 amino acids. CDR3 amino acids: CASSGTPHSSYEQYF. CDR3 DNA sequence: TGTGCCAGCAGCGGGACTCCGCACAGCTCCTACGAGCAGTACTTC.

About this clone: The DNA is omitted, as the CDR3 cannot be located on it reliably, and the CDR3 follows TCRdb's listing. The chain joins TRBV27 to TRBJ2-2; no check of the table's D call, TRBD2, against the DNA was made. The germline gives CDR1 MNHEY, CDR2 SMNVEV (reference sequence). The CDR3 adds up to 13 amino acids, both ends counted. The CDR3 reads CASSTSGVGELFF.

There are a few counts of this clone. This rearrangement joins TRBV30 to TRBJ1-1, with TRBD1 matching 10 bases. The germline gives CDR1 GTSNPN, CDR2 SVGIG (reference sequence). The CDR3 totals 11 residues. The CDR3 DNA reads as TGTGTAGGGGACAGGGGAACTGAAGCTTTCTTT. Amino acids: CVGDRGTEAFF.

The chain uses TRBV6-5 and TRBJ2-1; D gene unclear. Trimming cost V 2 bases and J 6 bases, with 11 bases left between them. This CDR3 comprises 14 residues. Germline CDR1 is MNHEY and CDR2 is SVGAGI. In DNA, the CDR3 is TGTGCCAGCAGTTACGGGCCTGTCGGCAATGAGCAGTTCTTC. This encodes CASSYGPVGNEQFF.

The chain combines TRBV7-2 with TRBJ1-2, with TRBD1 matching 8 bases. Germline CDR1 reads SGHTA; CDR2 reads FQGNSA. The junction had 7 bases not matched to a gene; V was cut back by 5 bases and J by 8 bases. The CDR3 contains 13 residues. The CDR3: CASSTRPGGGYTF. The CDR3 region has the DNA TGTGCCAGCAGCACCCGCCCAGGGGGCGGCTACACCTTC.

This chain joins TRBV10-3 and TRBJ2-7, with TRBD2 matching over 8 bases. J was trimmed by 2 bases and V by 0 bases; bases with no gene match: 9. Germline CDR1 ENHRY, CDR2 SYGVKD. This CDR3 spans 17 amino acids. CDR3 sequence reads: CAISESVGLVGAYEQYF. In nucleotides, the CDR3 is TGTGCCATCAGTGAGTCTGTGGGACTAGTGGGCGCCTACGAGCAGTACTTC.

The chain is built from TRBV7-8 and TRBJ2-4; D possibly corresponds to TRBD1 (6 bases). The V and J ends lost 2 bases and 15 bases respectively, with 17 bases between them. Germline V gives CDR1 SGHVS, CDR2 FQNEAQ. The CDR3 has 13 residues. The CDR3 region is CASSLYPQGLMYF. In nucleotides, the CDR3 is TGTGCCAGCAGCTTATATCCACAGGGCTTGATGTACTTC.

The rearrangement joins TRBV4-3 to TRBJ2-3, with 8 nucleotides matching TRBD2. CDR1 and CDR2 (germline): LGHNA, YSLEER. V was clipped by 4 bases and J by 2 bases; unmatched bases: 5. The CDR3 is 15 residues long. CDR3 amino acids: CASSLSGRATDTQYF. DNA of the CDR3: TGCGCCAGCAGCCTTTCCGGGAGGGCCACAGATACGCAGTATTTT.

The chain is built from TRBV18 and TRBJ2-1; 8 bases map to TRBD2. J gave up 6 bases and V 5 bases, and 6 bases lay outside the gene matches. Germline V gene data show CDR1 as KGHSH and CDR2 as LQKENI. The CDR3 extends over 14 amino acids. The CDR3 is CASSSAGVSNEQFF. CDR3 nucleotide sequence: TGTGCCAGCTCATCAGCGGGAGTGAGCAATGAGCAGTTCTTC.

The CDR3 protein is CASSLRSRADTQYF. The CDR3 bases are TGTGCCAGCAGCCTCAGGTCGCGGGCAGATACGCAGTATTTT. V and J are TRBV27 and TRBJ2-3; TRBD2 is a possible D gene (5 bases). V lost 6 bases and J 4 bases, leaving 14 bases between the germline ends. This CDR3 has 14 residues. Germline CDR1 is MNHEY and CDR2 is SMNVEV (reference sequence).

There are a few counts of this clone. The chain links TRBV5-6 to TRBJ2-7, with 10 bases identical to TRBD1. The junction had 3 bases not matched to a gene; V was cut back by 4 bases and J by 8 bases. Germline assignment: CDR1 SGHDT and CDR2 YYEEEE. The CDR3 length is 12 residues. The CDR3: CASSLTGGQQYF. The CDR3 DNA follows: TGTGCCAGCAGCCTGACAGGGGGCCAGCAGTACTTC.

This chain links TRBV4-1 with TRBJ1-3; 7 bases map to TRBD1. The trim removed 2 bases at V and 7 bases at J, leaving 20 bases unmatched. CDR1 is MGHRA and CDR2 is YSYEKL in the germline V gene. The CDR3 runs 19 residues. The CDR3 DNA reads as TGCGCCAGCAGCCAATTTCGACCCGCCCCACTGTCAGGGGGTAACACCATATATTTT. This translates into CASSQFRPAPLSGGNTIYF.

The CDR3 loop is CASSSRGGSTDTQYF. In DNA, the CDR3 is TGCGCCAGCAGCTCCCGGGGAGGGAGCACAGATACGCAGTATTTT. The V and J genes are TRBV5-1 and TRBJ2-3; TRBD2 matches at 7 bases. Germline V lookup: CDR1 SGHRS, CDR2 YFSETQ. The CDR3 loop spans 15 amino acids. V was clipped by 3 bases and J by 0 bases; unmatched bases: 4.